This T cell receptor (beta chain) was identified during a study of early T cells in non-severe SARS-CoV-2 infection. This clonotype showed up just a few times. V was trimmed by 2 bases and J by 7 bases, leaving 11 bases between them. The CDR3 is made up of 13 amino acids. CDR1 is MNHNY and CDR2 is SVGAGI in the germline V gene (reference sequence). Individual cDNA molecules carried attached unique molecular identifiers. TCRdb recomputed calls from the 5' RACE reads with MiXCR, one row per CDR3 protein. The table records roughly 51,000 distinct CDR3 sequences, around 7.7% of them present only once. V gene TRBV6-6 combines with J gene TRBJ1-2, with no clear D. The sample comprised whole blood. This TCR was sampled from an adult who was a healthcare worker with PCR-confirmed SARS-CoV-2 infection or an uninfected control (not recorded which). In DNA form, the CDR3 reads TGTGCCAGCAGTTACGAGACATTCGGTGGCTACACCTTC. It yields the protein CASSYETFGGYTF.